These 10 T cell receptor beta chains share one sample of origin, sequenced in a study of T cell clones after liver transplantation. The data were produced by immunoSEQ multiplex PCR, yet TCRdb's version contains in-frame clones alone and is incomplete. The sample comprises about 11,000 clones, around 71% of which are singletons, and roughly 24% rests with the top ten. The specimen was CD4+ T cells from blood, collected around 31 months after liver transplant. These receptor sequences come from a human patient who received a liver transplant. Part of the T cells may come from the graft donor.

This clone turned up a few times. The chain couples TRBV5-6 to TRBJ1-1; possible D gene TRBD1, 6 bases. V dropped 4 bases and J dropped 4 bases, with 8 bases sitting between them. Germline-derived CDR1 and CDR2 are SGHDT and YYEEEE. This CDR3 has 12 amino acids. The CDR3 reads CASSRGATEAFF. In DNA, the CDR3 is TGTGCCAGCAGCCGGGGGGCCACTGAAGCTTTCTTT.

V and J are TRBV19 and TRBJ1-5; 7 nucleotides agree with TRBD1. Germline V gives CDR1 LNHDA, CDR2 SQIVND (reference sequence). After removal of 8 bases from V and 0 bases from J, the junction contained 10 bases not matched to a gene. This CDR3 comprises 16 residues. The DNA for the CDR3 is TGTGCCAGTTGGGGGCAGGGGGGAAATAGCAATCAGCCCCAGCATTTT. Encoded protein: CASWGQGGNSNQPQHF.

In DNA, the CDR3 is TGTGCCAGTAAGGACAGGGTGGCCTACAATGAGCAGTTCTTC. Translated: CASKDRVAYNEQFF. The V gene is TRBV19, the J gene TRBJ2-1; 8 positions match TRBD1. The CDR3 extends over 14 amino acids. Germline loops: CDR1 LNHDA, CDR2 SQIVND (reference sequence). The junction had 4 bases not matched to a gene; V was cut back by 7 bases and J by 2 bases.

V gene TRBV7-2 combines with J gene TRBJ2-7; TRBD2 matches 8 bases. This CDR3 has 15 residues. The germline V gene has CDR1 SGHTA and CDR2 FQGNSA. Trimming took 5 bases from V and 0 from J; bases not matched to a gene: 6. In DNA, the CDR3 is TGTGCCAGCAGCCCGCCGAGCGGGGGCTCCTACGAGCAGTACTTC. It encodes CASSPPSGGSYEQYF.

This chain uses TRBV19 with TRBJ2-1; 7 nucleotides agree with TRBD2. CDR1 LNHDA and CDR2 SQIVND come from the germline V gene (reference sequence). The CDR3 contains 16 residues. Germline trimming cut 3 bases from V and 5 bases from J; bases unmatched to any gene: 10. CDR3 nucleotide sequence: TGTGCCAGTAGTATTATATCGGGACTATTAAACAATGAGCAGTTCTTC. Protein sequence: CASSIISGLLNNEQFF.

This chain links TRBV5-1 with TRBJ2-5; no firm D call. The better agreement between TRBJ2-7 and the DNA end casts doubt on the J call. Germline V lookup: CDR1 SGHRS, CDR2 YFSETQ. The CDR3 runs to 11 residues. In DNA form, the CDR3 reads TGCGCCAGCAGCTTGAGGGACGAGCAGTACTTC. As protein: CASSLRDEQYF.

By share, this clone ranks as medium-sized. The rearrangement links TRBV7-2 to TRBJ1-2, with 7 positions matching TRBD1. Losses at the gene ends were 1 base for V and 4 bases for J; bases not matched to a gene: 3. Germline CDR1 reads SGHTA; CDR2 reads FQGNSA. CDR3 length equals 14 residues. CDR3 in amino acids: CASSLVDRSYGYTF. In DNA, the CDR3 is TGTGCCAGCAGCTTAGTGGACAGGAGCTATGGCTACACCTTC.

The chain carries TRBV2 and TRBJ2-7; the match to TRBD1 covers 9 bases. Germline CDR1 is SNHLY and CDR2 is FYNNEI. The J segment lost 2 bases and the V segment lost 6 bases, leaving 2 bases of the junction unmatched. CDR3 length: 13 amino acids. The CDR3: CASRWDRAYEQYV. The CDR3 bases are TGTGCCAGCAGGTGGGACAGGGCCTACGAGCAGTACGTC.

This clone was picked up a small number of times. This chain connects TRBV28 to TRBJ2-6; 8 bases match TRBD1. Germline CDR1 is MDHEN and CDR2 is SYDVKM. This CDR3 spans 16 amino acids. Trimming took 5 bases from V and 3 from J; bases not matched to a gene: 6. The CDR3 loop reads CASSPTGGGGANVLTF. The DNA of the CDR3 is TGTGCCAGCAGTCCCACAGGGGGAGGTGGGGCCAACGTCCTGACTTTC.

This chain connects TRBV6-1 to TRBJ2-5; TRBD2 is a possible D gene (6 bases). The CDR3 is 18 residues long. V shed 3 bases and J shed 0 bases, with 20 bases lying between them. Per germline, CDR1 MNHNS and CDR2 SASEGT. In DNA form, the CDR3 reads TGTGCCAGCAGTGATTGGGGAGGCCAAACAAGGTACCAAGAGACCCAGTACTTC. Amino acid sequence: CASSDWGGQTRYQETQYF.